This TCR beta chain was sequenced in a study of shared clonotypes between healthy human individuals (TCRdb year 2020). With respect to the entire study: The cohort comprised a couple of women and a few men aged 18 to 49 years. For each donor, three plates each were used for CD4 naive and CD4 memory, two plates were used for CD8 naive, and one plate was used for CD8 memory. Different laboratories and diverse techniques were used to prepare libraries and sequence TCR repertoires, to increase sequencing depth and limit assay-specific biases. To estimate repertoire size and how much clonotypes are shared between individuals, the study performed deep sequencing of blood TCR repertoires from a few healthy adults. Each donor's leukapheresis produced roughly between roughly 0.9 and 9 billion PBMCs.

According to the germline V gene, CDR1 reads SNHLY and CDR2 reads FYNNEI. For this chain, trimming is 5 bases at the V end and 2 bases at the J end, and the number of junction bases without a gene match is 5. The CDR3 starts with the cysteine, ends with the phenylalanine, and has 14 residues. Only the CDR3 portion is preserved as DNA: 42 bases, with reading frame beginning at the first base. TCR CDR3 regions were amplified from genomic DNA by multiplex PCR using the deep immunoSEQ assay. Extracted genomic DNA from each cell subset was distributed evenly across all wells of several immunoSEQ 96-well plates, and each plate was treated as a replicate. For sorted subsets, each replicate PCR was loaded with 200 ng genomic DNA, equivalent to 30,000 or so T cell genomes. Purified libraries were quantified with a Qubit 3.0 fluorometer, sized on a Bioanalyzer 2100, and re-quantified with the KAPA Library Quantification kit. Every immunoSEQ 96-well plate was sequenced on a separate single-read 150-cycle Illumina NextSeq 550 flow cell. The original methods were these. Because the immunoSEQ output held only junctional sequences and lacked quality scores, the filtering could not match the filtering applied to full-length reads. Sequences were annotated with PyIR, a Python wrapper for IgBLAST v1.9, and V/J genes and CDR3 were assigned using IMGT germline references. Reads were removed for weak V/J assignments (E-value above 1e-6), missing CDR3, stop codons, out-of-frame junctions, or ambiguous translated residues. V3J clonotypes were defined by identical inferred V gene, J gene, and CDR3 amino acid sequence. Percentage overlap between repertoires was calculated by dividing the number of shared unique clonotypes by the size of the smaller repertoire. Three approaches were used to assess repertoire richness: RTK rarefaction, the Chao1 estimator, and Recon v2.1 estimates of unobserved clonotypes. For all TCRbeta clonotypes obtained by the gDNA method from four donors, generation probabilities were computed with OLGA. Sourced from immuneACCESS, this table was stored by TCRdb with only in-frame sequences that have V and J called. A share of the clones is absent; for the studies checked, an unresolved V gene accounts for under half, and the remainder has no known explanation. The V and J calls and clone size were taken over from that table, and D and trimming were inferred from the DNA. This sample comprises around 600,000 clones, approximately 95% of them detected only once. Over 0.1% of the sample rests with the top ten.

CD8 naive samples consisted of CD45RO-negative cells that were positively selected for CCR7, yielding a CD45RA+CCR7+ population without TemRA cells. Healthy HIV-negative adults with no recently reported acute infections or vaccinations were included as donors. All donors were Caucasian adults living in Nashville, Tennessee, USA. After blood collection by leukapheresis, PBMCs were isolated using Ficoll-Histopaque density gradient centrifugation and then cryopreserved in the vapor phase of liquid nitrogen. Purity and quantity of every magnetically sorted T cell population were checked by analytical flow cytometry. Genomic DNA was isolated from each sorted fraction and quantified by UV absorbance on a Nanodrop 2000c. Beyond this particular receptor, the publication reports: Incomplete sequencing was indicated by rarefaction of sorted-subset datasets, despite the large sequencing depth. Compared with non-shared clonotypes, the clonotypes found in all four sorted-subset donors had higher generation probabilities. Estimated clonotype richness was generally larger for naive than for memory subsets. Based on pairwise subsampling, the degree of clonotype sharing among donors was expected to be affected by sequencing depth. Across several donors, approximately 5% of naive CD4, approximately 4% of naive CD8, 2% to 2.5% of memory CD4, and about 0.44% of memory CD8 clonotypes were shared. Because the study included a small number of donors, the genetic and exposure-history diversity represented was limited. Only blood was sampled, and tissue TCR repertoires likely differ from those in blood.

Notes on this clone: What this receptor recognizes is not known. No much larger clonotype is one base removed from it; base qualities were not supplied.

This receptor was identified in a woman in her thirties in good health. The chain is made from TRBV2 and TRBJ1-1; 7 nucleotides in the junction match TRBD1. The sequenced sample was naive CD8+ T cells sorted from blood. Reading the label with the study, this specimen's cell subset or site is: CD45RA+CCR7+. The CDR3 corresponds to CASSHGTDNTEAFF. The DNA sequence is as follows: TGTGCCAGCAGTCACGGGACAGACAACACTGAAGCTTTCTTT. With all but the CDR3 taken from the reference TRBV2 and TRBJ1-1 genes, the full variable domain is: EPEVTQTPSHQVTQMGQEVILRCVPISNHLYFYWYRQILGQKVEFLVSFYNNEISEKSEIFDDQFSVERPDGSNFTLKIRSTKLEDSAMYFCASSHGTDNTEAFFGQGTRLTVV.